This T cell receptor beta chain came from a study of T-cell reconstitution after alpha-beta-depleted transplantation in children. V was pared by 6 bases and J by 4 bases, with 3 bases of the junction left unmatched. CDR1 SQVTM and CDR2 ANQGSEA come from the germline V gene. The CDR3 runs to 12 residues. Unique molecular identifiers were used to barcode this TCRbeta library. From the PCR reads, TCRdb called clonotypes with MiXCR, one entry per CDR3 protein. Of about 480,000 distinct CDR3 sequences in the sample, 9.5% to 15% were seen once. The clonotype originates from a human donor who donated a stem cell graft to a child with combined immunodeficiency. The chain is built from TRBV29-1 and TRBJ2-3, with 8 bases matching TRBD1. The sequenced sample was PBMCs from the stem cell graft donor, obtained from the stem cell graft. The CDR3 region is CSVRTGPDTQYF. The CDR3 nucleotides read TGCAGCGTCAGGACAGGGCCAGATACGCAGTATTTT.